The 19 T cell receptor beta chains below were found in one sample sequenced in a study of cytomegalovirus exposure and HLA in healthy donors. It was with 60 Vbeta and 13 Jbeta primers that the PCR ran. Data came from immunoSEQ multiplex PCR; TCRdb stores just in-frame clones and leaves some out. The sample lists around 78,000 clones; roughly 75% were seen once. Sequencing was done on a sample of PBMCs. These receptors came from a male donor in good health and CMV-seronegative.

The gene calls are TRBV30 and TRBJ1-2; no clear D gene. The V gene lost 1 base and the J gene lost 5 bases, with 11 bases spanning the gap. CDR1 is GTSNPN and CDR2 is SVGIG in the germline V gene (reference sequence). This CDR3 is built from 13 residues. The CDR3 is CAWSGQAGYGYTF. The CDR3 nucleotides are TGTGCCTGGAGTGGGCAGGCGGGATATGGCTACACCTTC.

A single count supports this clone. The chain recombines TRBV5-1 with TRBJ2-4; 12 nucleotides align to TRBD2. The germline V gene has CDR1 SGHRS and CDR2 YFSETQ. V lost 0 bases, J lost 7 bases, and 8 bases stayed unmatched. The CDR3 consists of 17 residues. The CDR3 DNA reads TGCGCCAGCAGCTTGGGGGGCCTGACTAGCGGGAGTAACATTCAGTACTTC. Amino acids: CASSLGGLTSGSNIQYF.

The genes are TRBV11-3 and TRBJ2-3, with 9 nucleotides matching TRBD1. The CDR3 has 16 residues. The germline V gene encodes CDR1 SGHNT and CDR2 YENEEA. The V gene end was trimmed by 4 bases and the J gene end by 1 base; junction bases not matched to a gene: 6. CDR3 in amino acids: CASSSGRTGGTDTQYF. CDR3 coding DNA: TGTGCCAGCAGCTCCGGACGGACAGGGGGCACAGATACGCAGTATTTT.

The rearrangement links TRBV27 to TRBJ2-7; 9 bases line up with TRBD2. After removal of 6 bases from V and 0 bases from J, the junction contained 6 bases not matched to a gene. This CDR3 contains 15 residues. From germline, CDR1 is MNHEY and CDR2 SMNVEV (reference sequence). CDR3 nucleotides: TGTGCCAGCAGATCGTCTAGCGGGATCTCCTACGAGCAGTACTTC. It yields the protein CASRSSSGISYEQYF.

This clone was detected once. The chain joins TRBV19 to TRBJ2-7, with TRBD1 matching over 7 bases. J gave up 0 bases and V 5 bases, and 10 bases lay outside the gene matches. CDR3 length: 16 amino acids. Germline V gene lookup returns CDR1 LNHDA and CDR2 SQIVND (reference sequence). The CDR3 spells CASSRRQGSSSYEQYF. The CDR3 DNA follows: TGTGCCAGTAGTCGACGACAGGGTTCGAGCTCCTACGAGCAGTACTTC.

This chain joins TRBV11-3 and TRBJ2-3, with TRBD1 matching over 10 bases. J gave up 2 bases and V 6 bases, and 8 bases lay outside the gene matches. The CDR3 length is 16 residues. In germline, CDR1 is SGHNT, CDR2 YENEEA. The DNA for the CDR3 is TGTGCCAGCAGTCCACACGGGACAGGGGTCACAGATACGCAGTATTTT. It codes for CASSPHGTGVTDTQYF.

V is TRBV28 and J is TRBJ1-2; D uncertain. Per the germline V gene, CDR1 is MDHEN and CDR2 is SYDVKM. The CDR3 has 13 amino acids. V was pared by 6 bases and J by 0 bases, with 8 bases between. The CDR3 reads CASSPTSNYGYTF. Here the CDR3 DNA reads TGTGCCAGCAGCCCCACATCTAACTATGGCTACACCTTC.

The genes are TRBV18 and TRBJ2-7; TRBD1 might be the D (7 bases). The CDR3 is 16 amino acids. Germline CDR1 reads KGHSH; CDR2 reads LQKENI. The V gene lost 2 bases and the J gene lost 6 bases, with 20 bases spanning the gap. Written as DNA, the CDR3 is TGTGCCAGCTCACCAGTCCTGGTCAGGGGGGTTGGCGAGCAGTACTTC. Its protein product is CASSPVLVRGVGEQYF. Supplemented by reference TRBV18 and TRBJ2-7, the full variable domain reads NAGVMQNPRHLVRRRGQEARLRCSPMKGHSHVYWYRQLPEEGLKFMVYLQKENIIDESGMPKERFSAEFPKEGPSILRIQQVVRGDSAAYFCASSPVLVRGVGEQYFGPGTRLTVT.

The sample holds one count of this clone. The chain joins TRBV7-6 to TRBJ2-2; 8 bases align to TRBD2. Germline CDR1 and CDR2: SGHVS and FNYEAQ. This CDR3 spans 16 amino acids. The J segment lost 7 bases and the V segment lost 1 base, leaving 8 bases of the junction unmatched. CDR3 residues: CASSLVAGGVGGELFF. The CDR3 nucleotides read TGTGCCAGCAGCTTAGTTGCGGGGGGCGTCGGCGGGGAGCTGTTTTTT.

As for this clone: Germline is not matched at one junction end, which may reflect a read error. The J gene is TRBJ2-1, the V gene TRBV5-6, with 8 bases fitting TRBD2. Germline CDR1 reads SGHDT; CDR2 reads YYEEEE. The CDR3 is made up of 17 amino acids. This CDR3 reads CASSPGFGGALYNEQLF. For the CDR3, the DNA is TGTGCCAGCAGCCCGGGCTTCGGGGGGGCCCTCTACAATGAGCAGCTCTTC.

The chain recombines TRBV30 with TRBJ1-2; no firm D call. Looked up from germline, CDR1 is GTSNPN and CDR2 is SVGIG (reference sequence). V dropped 5 bases and J dropped 3 bases, with 13 bases sitting between them. The CDR3 length is 13 residues. The CDR3: CAWGDILDYGYTF. The DNA of the CDR3 is TGTGCCTGGGGTGACATCCTAGACTATGGCTACACCTTC.

This clone occurred a few times. The chain is built from TRBV2 and TRBJ1-2; 9 nucleotides line up with TRBD1. Per the germline V gene, CDR1 is SNHLY and CDR2 is FYNNEI. The CDR3 length is 13 residues. V lost 5 bases to trimming and J lost 4 bases; unmatched junction nucleotides: 2. CDR3 protein: CASSKGQGYGYTF. The CDR3 DNA reads TGTGCCAGCAGTAAGGGACAGGGCTATGGCTACACCTTC. Full variable domain (remainder filled in from reference TRBV2 and TRBJ1-2): EPEVTQTPSHQVTQMGQEVILRCVPISNHLYFYWYRQILGQKVEFLVSFYNNEISEKSEIFDDQFSVERPDGSNFTLKIRSTKLEDSAMYFCASSKGQGYGYTFGSGTRLTVV.

The chain employs TRBV7-9 and TRBJ2-7; a weak D match, TRBD2 (5 bases). V dropped 3 bases and J dropped 0 bases, with 9 bases sitting between them. The CDR3 has 14 amino acids. The V gene's germline CDR1 is SEHNR and CDR2 FQNEAQ (reference sequence). The CDR3 DNA reads as TGTGCCAGCAGCTTCGGCGGGTCCTCCTACGAGCAGTACTTC. Its translation is CASSFGGSSYEQYF. Filled out from reference TRBV7-9 and TRBJ2-7, the complete variable domain reads DTGVSQNPRHKITKRGQNVTFRCDPISEHNRLYWYRQTLGQGPEFLTYFQNEAQLEKSRLLSDRFSAERPKGSFSTLEIQRTEQGDSAMYLCASSFGGSSYEQYFGPGTRLTVT.

The CDR3 region is CASSPPRDATEAFF. As DNA, the CDR3 is TGTGCCAGCTCACCCCCTCGGGATGCAACTGAAGCTTTCTTT. This chain joins TRBV18 and TRBJ1-1; no reliable D call. Germline CDR1 is KGHSH and CDR2 is LQKENI. V gave up 3 bases and J gave up 5 bases, with 13 bases separating them. The CDR3 is made up of 14 amino acids.

The rearrangement uses TRBV9 and TRBJ1-1, with unresolved D. This CDR3 is 14 amino acids long. Trimming took 3 bases from V and 8 from J, leaving 17 bases between them. Germline CDR1 SGDLS, CDR2 YYNGEE. The CDR3 DNA sequence: TGTGCCAGCAGCGCAAGATCCGAGAACGGGGAAGCTTTCTTT. This gives the protein CASSARSENGEAFF. The whole variable domain, filled in from reference TRBV9 and TRBJ1-1, reads DSGVTQTPKHLITATGQRVTLRCSPRSGDLSVYWYQQSLDQGLQFLIQYYNGEERAKGNILERFSAQQFPDLHSELNLSSLELGDSALYFCASSARSENGEAFFGQGTRLTVV.

As for this clone: One end of the junction is discordant with germline, which a read error may explain. The CDR3 DNA sequence: TGTGCCAGCAGTCCGTATTATAGCAATCAGCCCCAGAATTTT. It encodes CASSPYYSNQPQNF. V is TRBV27 and J is TRBJ1-5; D ambiguous. Germline V CDR1 and CDR2: MNHEY, SMNVEV (reference sequence). The CDR3 length is 14 residues.

This clone was counted only a few times. Here the CDR3 reads CASSSGQSPTNEKLFF. The CDR3 region has the DNA TGTGCCAGCAGTTCGGGACAGTCTCCAACTAATGAAAAACTGTTTTTT. The chain joins TRBV6-6 to TRBJ1-4, with TRBD1 identical over 7 bases. The V gene's germline CDR1 is MNHNY and CDR2 SVGAGI (reference sequence). There are 16 residues in the CDR3. V shed 4 bases, J shed 0 bases, and the junction held 5 bases outside the gene matches.

V usage is TRBV5-1 and J usage is TRBJ2-5; 9 bases are shared with TRBD1. The DNA matches TRBJ2-7 better at its end, which makes the J call doubtful. Germline CDR1 reads SGHRS; CDR2 reads YFSETQ. The CDR3 contains 12 residues. CDR3 sequence (DNA): TGCGCCAGCAGCCGGGGACAGGGCGAGCAGTACTTC. Its translation is CASSRGQGEQYF.

This chain links TRBV7-2 with TRBJ2-5; D gene ambiguous. Trimming removed 1 base at V and 4 bases at J, with 7 bases between. The germline CDR1 and CDR2 sequences are SGHTA and FQGNSA. This CDR3 is built from 13 residues. CDR3: CASSLVRGETQYF. The CDR3 coding sequence is TGTGCCAGCAGCTTAGTTAGAGGAGAGACCCAGTACTTC. Supplemented by reference TRBV7-2 and TRBJ2-5, the full variable domain reads GAGVSQSPSNKVTEKGKDVELRCDPISGHTALYWYRQSLGQGLEFLIYFQGNSAPDKSGLPSDRFSAERTGGSVSTLTIQRTQQEDSAVYLCASSLVRGETQYFGPGTRLLVL.